These 16 T cell receptor beta chains were all obtained from the same sample, sequenced in a study of T cell responses to AZD1222 COVID-19 vaccine. Repertoires were generated with immunoSEQ multiplex PCR, while TCRdb's copy carries only in-frame clones and drops some. Among about 140,000 clones listed, about 91% were seen once. Sequenced material: peripheral blood, taken on day 0 of AZD1222 vaccination. The receptors stem from an adult in good health.

The chain links TRBV6-5 to TRBJ2-1, with D uncertain. Trimming took off 5 bases at V and 10 bases at J, with 12 bases between the two ends. The CDR3 has 12 residues. The germline V gene encodes CDR1 MNHEY and CDR2 SVGAGI. The CDR3 coding sequence is TGTGCCAGCAGTCCCGACCGTCTCGAGCAGTTCTTC. Encoded protein: CASSPDRLEQFF.

The sample holds one count of this clone. CDR3 coding DNA: TGTGCCAGTAGTGACCGACTTGGCGAGCAGTACTTC. The encoded protein is CASSDRLGEQYF. The genes are TRBV19 and TRBJ2-7; D gene uncertain. Trimming removed 5 bases at V and 6 bases at J, with 11 bases between. The CDR3 runs to 12 residues. Germline V gene sequence: CDR1 LNHDA, CDR2 SQIVND (reference sequence).

This chain connects TRBV4-2 to TRBJ1-2, with D perhaps matching TRBD1 (5 bases). This CDR3 contains 14 residues. Germline V gene lookup returns CDR1 LGHNA and CDR2 YNFKEQ. V lost 1 base, J lost 4 bases, and 10 bases lay in between. CDR3 in amino acids: CASSQATGGYGYTF. CDR3 sequence (DNA): TGTGCCAGCAGCCAAGCCACCGGGGGCTATGGCTACACCTTC.

V is TRBV3-1 (or the pseudogene TRBV3-2) and J is TRBJ1-1; D uncertain. V was cut by 0 bases and J by 9 bases, with 14 bases left in between. The CDR3 has 14 residues. Germline lookup yields CDR1 LGHDT and CDR2 YNNKEL (reference sequence). The CDR3 region is CASSQDTAARKAFF. CDR3 in DNA: TGTGCCAGCAGCCAAGACACGGCAGCCCGTAAAGCTTTCTTT.

CDR3 in amino acids: CASSQESGVASEQYF. In DNA form, the CDR3 reads TGCGCCAGCAGCCAAGAAAGCGGGGTAGCCTCCGAGCAGTACTTC. The V call is TRBV4-3, the J call TRBJ2-7, with TRBD2 matching 7 bases. The CDR3 runs 15 residues. J was trimmed by 6 bases and V by 0 bases; bases with no gene match: 8. Germline V gives CDR1 LGHNA, CDR2 YSLEER.

V is TRBV5-1 and J is TRBJ2-1, with D hard to call. Germline V gene data show CDR1 as SGHRS and CDR2 as YFSETQ. V lost 5 bases to trimming and J lost 4 bases, with 13 bases between them. The CDR3 consists of 14 residues. The CDR3 nucleotides are TGCGCCAGCAGTCTTGGTGGATTGTACAATGAGCAGTTCTTC. Its protein is CASSLGGLYNEQFF. The full variable domain, in which reference TRBV5-1 and TRBJ2-1 provide the parts outside the CDR3, is KAGVTQTPRYLIKTRGQQVTLSCSPISGHRSVSWYQQTPGQGLQFLFEYFSETQRNKGNFPGRFSGRQFSNSRSEMNVSTLELGDSALYLCASSLGGLYNEQFFGPGTRLTVL.

The rearrangement uses TRBV29-1 and TRBJ1-4, with D perhaps matching TRBD1 (6 bases). Germline loops: CDR1 SQVTM, CDR2 ANQGSEA. V lost 5 bases, J lost 5 bases, and 21 bases lay in between. CDR3 length: 16 amino acids. This CDR3 reads CSVLGTPGQENEKLFF. In DNA, the CDR3 is TGCAGCGTTTTGGGGACGCCGGGACAAGAGAATGAAAAACTGTTTTTT.

For the CDR3, the DNA is TGTGCCAGCAGTCCCCCTGGGGTGGGATATGCTTTCTTT. It translates to CASSPPGVGYAFF. The chain uses TRBV25-1 and TRBJ1-1; no clear D gene. The ends were cut back, 5 bases at V and 11 bases at J, with 18 bases in the middle. The germline V gene encodes CDR1 MGHDK and CDR2 SYGVNS. The length of the CDR3 is 13 residues.

The V gene is TRBV12-1, the J gene TRBJ2-5; whether TRBD1, the table's D call, matches the DNA was not checked. TRBV12-1 is an annotated pseudogene. The CDR3 consists of 17 residues. CDR3 nucleotide sequence: TGTGCCAGCAGCTTTGACGCCGATACAGGGGAGGAGGAGACCCAGTACTTC. It translates to CASSFDADTGEEETQYF.

This clone is a singleton in its sample. The chain uses TRBV27 and TRBJ2-2; D is unclear. Trimming took 5 bases from V and 6 from J, leaving 7 bases between them. Germline values: CDR1 MNHEY, CDR2 SMNVEV (reference sequence). This CDR3 has 12 residues. CDR3 sequence reads: CASSIRAGELFF. The CDR3 DNA follows: TGTGCCAGCAGTATTAGAGCCGGGGAGCTGTTTTTT.

J is TRBJ1-2 and V is TRBV5-1; D is possibly TRBD1 (5 bases). Between the trimmed V and J ends, which lost 4 bases and 8 bases, there was a span of 15 bases. Germline values: CDR1 SGHRS, CDR2 YFSETQ. This CDR3 spans 13 amino acids. The CDR3: CASSPGGVLGYTF. The CDR3 region has the DNA TGCGCCAGCAGCCCTGGGGGGGTGTTGGGCTACACCTTC.

The CDR3 DNA reads TGTGCCAGCAGTGAAGAACTAGTCCGGGGGGGGACCCAGTACTTC. This codes for CASSEELVRGGTQYF. V usage is TRBV2 and J usage is TRBJ2-5; TRBD2 agrees at 8 bases. From germline, CDR1 is SNHLY and CDR2 FYNNEI. The V segment lost 1 base and the J segment 7 bases; nucleotides outside the gene matches: 8. CDR3 length: 15 residues.

This clone was recorded a few times. For the CDR3, the DNA is TGCGCCAGCAGTGAGCGGCAGATGGACACTGAAGCTTTCTTT. Translated: CASSERQMDTEAFF. This rearrangement joins TRBV10-2 to TRBJ1-1; D unresolved. From germline, CDR1 is WSHSY and CDR2 SAAADI. CDR3 length: 14 amino acids. The ends were cut back, 2 bases at V and 3 bases at J, with 10 bases in the middle.

This clone showed up just a few times. This chain connects TRBV14 to TRBJ2-3; TRBD2 agrees at 11 bases. This CDR3 is built from 15 residues. The V gene end was trimmed by 4 bases and the J gene end by 3 bases; junction bases not matched to a gene: 3. Germline V CDR1 and CDR2: SGHDN, FVKESK. This CDR3 is CASSPPSGRTDTQYF. CDR3 in DNA: TGTGCCAGCAGCCCTCCTAGCGGGAGGACAGATACGCAGTATTTT.

The chain combines TRBV19 with TRBJ1-1, with TRBD1 as a possible D gene (6 bases). CDR3 length: 19 residues. The V gene's germline CDR1 is LNHDA and CDR2 SQIVND (reference sequence). V dropped 5 bases and J dropped 3 bases, with 28 bases sitting between them. The CDR3 reads CASSALKQGLVRGDTEAFF. The CDR3 DNA reads as TGTGCCAGTAGTGCCCTCAAACAGGGACTTGTCCGGGGGGACACTGAAGCTTTCTTT.

This chain joins TRBV2 and TRBJ1-1; D not resolved. Germline values: CDR1 SNHLY, CDR2 FYNNEI. The CDR3 has 12 amino acids. Trimming shortened V by 9 bases and J by 0 bases, and 8 bases separated the two germline ends. The CDR3 DNA is TGTGCCAGAGACACCTTGAACACTGAAGCTTTCTTT. This codes for CARDTLNTEAFF.